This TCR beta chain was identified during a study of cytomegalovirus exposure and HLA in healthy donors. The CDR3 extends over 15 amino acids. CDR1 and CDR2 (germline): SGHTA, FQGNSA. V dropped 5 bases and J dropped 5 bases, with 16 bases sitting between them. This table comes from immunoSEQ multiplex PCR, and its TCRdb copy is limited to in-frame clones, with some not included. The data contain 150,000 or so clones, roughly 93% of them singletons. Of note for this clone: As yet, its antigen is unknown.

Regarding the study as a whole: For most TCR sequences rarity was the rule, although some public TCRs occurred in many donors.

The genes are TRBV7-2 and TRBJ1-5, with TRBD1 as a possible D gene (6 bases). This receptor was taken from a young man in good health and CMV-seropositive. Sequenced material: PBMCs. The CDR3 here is CASSPQAGADQPQHF. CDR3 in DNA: TGTGCCAGCAGCCCCCAAGCGGGGGCTGATCAGCCCCAGCATTTT.